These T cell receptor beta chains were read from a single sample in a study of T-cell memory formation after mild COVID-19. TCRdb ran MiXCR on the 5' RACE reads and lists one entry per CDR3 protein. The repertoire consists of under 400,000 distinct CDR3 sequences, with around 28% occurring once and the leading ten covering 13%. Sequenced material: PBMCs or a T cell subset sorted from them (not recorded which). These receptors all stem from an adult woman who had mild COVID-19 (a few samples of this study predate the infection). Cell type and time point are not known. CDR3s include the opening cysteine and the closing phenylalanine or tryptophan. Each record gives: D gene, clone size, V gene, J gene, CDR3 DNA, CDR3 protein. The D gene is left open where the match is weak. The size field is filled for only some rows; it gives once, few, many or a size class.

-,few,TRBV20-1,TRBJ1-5,TGCAGTGCCTTGTTTGATAGCAATCAGCCCCAGCATTTT,CSALFDSNQPQHF
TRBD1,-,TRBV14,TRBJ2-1,TGTGCCAGCAGCCACGATACAGGGGCTCAGTTCTTC,CASSHDTGAQFF
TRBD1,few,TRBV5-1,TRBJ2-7,TGCGCCAGCAGCTACACAGGGGACGTCTACGAGCAGTACTTC,CASSYTGDVYEQYF
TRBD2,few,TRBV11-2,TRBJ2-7,TGTGCCAGCAGCTTAGAGCTAGCGGGCGAGCAGTACTTC,CASSLELAGEQYF
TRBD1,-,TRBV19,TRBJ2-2,TGTGCCAGTAGTACGGACAGGGGCTGGAACACCGGGGAGCTGTTTTTT,CASSTDRGWNTGELFF
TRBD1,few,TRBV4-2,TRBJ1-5,TGTGCCAGCAGCCAAGGCAGGGGGGCAGATCAGCCCCAGCATTTT,CASSQGRGADQPQHF
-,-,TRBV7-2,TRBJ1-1,TGTGCCAGCAGCTTAGCGATGACTTCCCCGAACACTGAAGCTTTCTTT,CASSLAMTSPNTEAFF
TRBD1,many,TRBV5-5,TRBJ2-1,TGTGCCAGCAGCTCCGAACTAGAGACAGGGTCAAGGGGTGAGCAGTTCTTC,CASSSELETGSRGEQFF
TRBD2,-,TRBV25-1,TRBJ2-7,TGTGCCAGCAGTGATCCCCTTGGGGGGGTCTACGAGCAGTACTTC,CASSDPLGGVYEQYF
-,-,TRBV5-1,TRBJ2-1,TGCGCCAGCAGCTCCGGGACATACTCCTACAATGAGCAGTTCTTC,CASSSGTYSYNEQFF
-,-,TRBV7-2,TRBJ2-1,TGTGCCAGCAGCTTAAATTCATTCAATGAGCAGTTCTTC,CASSLNSFNEQFF
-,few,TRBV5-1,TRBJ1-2,TGCGCCAGCACGGAGGGCCTACGACTTAACTATGGCTACACCTTC,CASTEGLRLNYGYTF
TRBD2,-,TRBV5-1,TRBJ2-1,TGCGCCAGCAGCTCGCGAACGACTAGCGGTTACAATGAGCAGTTCTTC,CASSSRTTSGYNEQFF
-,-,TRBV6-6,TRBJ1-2,TGTGCCAGCAGTTCACCGGGAGTCGGTAACTATGGCTACACCTTC,CASSSPGVGNYGYTF
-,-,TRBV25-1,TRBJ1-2,TGTGCCAGCAGTGAATTCGTCCATGGCTACACCTTC,CASSEFVHGYTF
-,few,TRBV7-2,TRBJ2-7,TGTGCCAGCAGCCAGACACCACCGGGAGCCTACGAGCAGTACTTC,CASSQTPPGAYEQYF
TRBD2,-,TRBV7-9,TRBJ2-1,TGTGCCAGCAGCTTAGTAGCGGGGTGGAATGAGCAGTTCTTC,CASSLVAGWNEQFF
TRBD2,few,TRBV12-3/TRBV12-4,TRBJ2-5,TGTGCCAGCACCCGGACTAGCGGGGCATTAGGGGCCCAGTACTTC,CASTRTSGALGAQYF
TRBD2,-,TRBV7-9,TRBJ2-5,TGTGCCAGCAGCCTCTCCCGCCGACTAGCGGGAGAGGAGACCCAGTACTTC,CASSLSRRLAGEETQYF
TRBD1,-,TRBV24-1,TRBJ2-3,TGTGCCACCAGTGATCCCGGGACAGGGGCAGATACGCAGTATTTT,CATSDPGTGADTQYF